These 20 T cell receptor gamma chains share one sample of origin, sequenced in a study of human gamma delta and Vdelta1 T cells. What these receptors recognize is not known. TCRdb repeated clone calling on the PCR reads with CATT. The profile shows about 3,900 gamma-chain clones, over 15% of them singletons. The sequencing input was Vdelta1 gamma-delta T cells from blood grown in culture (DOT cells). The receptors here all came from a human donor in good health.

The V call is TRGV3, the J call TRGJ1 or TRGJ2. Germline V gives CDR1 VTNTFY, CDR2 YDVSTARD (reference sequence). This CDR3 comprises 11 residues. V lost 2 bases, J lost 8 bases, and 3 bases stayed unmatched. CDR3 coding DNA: TGTGCCACCTGGGACATAGATAAGAAACTCTTT. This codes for CATWDIDKKLF.

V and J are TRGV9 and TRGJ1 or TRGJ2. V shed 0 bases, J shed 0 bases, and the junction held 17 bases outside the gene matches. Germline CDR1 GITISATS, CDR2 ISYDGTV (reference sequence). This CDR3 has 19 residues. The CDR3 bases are TGTGCCTTGTGGGAGGTGCCGGAAAGACCCCCCCTGAATTATTATAAGAAACTCTTT. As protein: CALWEVPERPPLNYYKKLF.

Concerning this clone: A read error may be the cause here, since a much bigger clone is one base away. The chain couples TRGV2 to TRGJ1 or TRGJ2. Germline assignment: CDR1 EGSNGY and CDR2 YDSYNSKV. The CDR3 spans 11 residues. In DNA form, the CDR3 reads TGTGCCTCCTGGGACGGTAATAAGAAACTCTTT. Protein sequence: CASWDGNKKLF.

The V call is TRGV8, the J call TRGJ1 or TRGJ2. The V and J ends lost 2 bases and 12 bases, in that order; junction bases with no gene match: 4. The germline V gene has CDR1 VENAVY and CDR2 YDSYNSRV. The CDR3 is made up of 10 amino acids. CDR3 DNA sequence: TGTGCCACCTGGGATAACAGGAAACTCTTT. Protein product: CATWDNRKLF.

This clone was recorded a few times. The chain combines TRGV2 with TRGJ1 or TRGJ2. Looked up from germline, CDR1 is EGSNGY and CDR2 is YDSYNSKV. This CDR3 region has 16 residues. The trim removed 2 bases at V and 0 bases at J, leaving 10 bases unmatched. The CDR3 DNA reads TGTGCCACCTGGGACGCTAAAGTGGGGAATTATTATAAGAAACTCTTT. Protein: CATWDAKVGNYYKKLF.

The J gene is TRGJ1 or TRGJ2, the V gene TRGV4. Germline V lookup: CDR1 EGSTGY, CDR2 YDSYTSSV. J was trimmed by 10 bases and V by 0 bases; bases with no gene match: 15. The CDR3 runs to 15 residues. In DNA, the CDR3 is TGTGCCACCTGGGATGGGACAGGGGGTCGGCTGAAGAAACTCTTT. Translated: CATWDGTGGRLKKLF.

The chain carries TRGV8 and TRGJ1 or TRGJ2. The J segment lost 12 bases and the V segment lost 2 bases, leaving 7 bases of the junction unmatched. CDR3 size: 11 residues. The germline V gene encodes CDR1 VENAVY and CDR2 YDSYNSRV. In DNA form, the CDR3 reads TGTGCCACCTGGGATAATCGGCGGAAACTCTTT. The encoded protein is CATWDNRRKLF.

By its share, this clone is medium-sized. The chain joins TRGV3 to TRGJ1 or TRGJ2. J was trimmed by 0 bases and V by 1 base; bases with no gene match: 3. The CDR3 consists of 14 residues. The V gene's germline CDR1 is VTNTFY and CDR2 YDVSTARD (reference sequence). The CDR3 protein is CATWDSANYYKKLF. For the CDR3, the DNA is TGTGCCACCTGGGACAGTGCGAATTATTATAAGAAACTCTTT.

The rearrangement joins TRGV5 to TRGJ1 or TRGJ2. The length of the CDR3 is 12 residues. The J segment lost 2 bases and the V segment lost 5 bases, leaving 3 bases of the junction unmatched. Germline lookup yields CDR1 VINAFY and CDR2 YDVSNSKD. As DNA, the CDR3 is TGTGCCACCTGGGTAGATTATTATAAGAAACTCTTT. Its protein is CATWVDYYKKLF.

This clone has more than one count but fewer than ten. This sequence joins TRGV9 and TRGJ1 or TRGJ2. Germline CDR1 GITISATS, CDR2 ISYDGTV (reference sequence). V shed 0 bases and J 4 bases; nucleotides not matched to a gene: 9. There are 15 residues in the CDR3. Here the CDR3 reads CALWEVPDRYYKKLF. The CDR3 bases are TGTGCCTTGTGGGAGGTGCCGGACCGATATTATAAGAAACTCTTT.

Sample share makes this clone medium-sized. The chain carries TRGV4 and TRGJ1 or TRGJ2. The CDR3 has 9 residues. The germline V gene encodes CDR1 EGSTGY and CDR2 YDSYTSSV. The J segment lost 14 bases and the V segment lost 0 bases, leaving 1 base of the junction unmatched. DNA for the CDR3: TGTGCCACCTGGGATGGGGAACTCTTT. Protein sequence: CATWDGELF.

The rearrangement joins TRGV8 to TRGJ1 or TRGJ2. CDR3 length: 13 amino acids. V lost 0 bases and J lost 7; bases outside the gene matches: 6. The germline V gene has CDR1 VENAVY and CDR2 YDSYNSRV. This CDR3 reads CATWDRPRYKKLF. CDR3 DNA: TGTGCCACCTGGGATAGGCCGCGCTATAAGAAACTCTTT.

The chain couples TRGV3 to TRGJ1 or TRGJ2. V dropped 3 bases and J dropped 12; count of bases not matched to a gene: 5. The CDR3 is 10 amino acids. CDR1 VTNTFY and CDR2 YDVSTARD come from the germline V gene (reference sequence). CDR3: CATWDYGKLF. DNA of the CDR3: TGTGCCACCTGGGACTATGGGAAACTCTTT.

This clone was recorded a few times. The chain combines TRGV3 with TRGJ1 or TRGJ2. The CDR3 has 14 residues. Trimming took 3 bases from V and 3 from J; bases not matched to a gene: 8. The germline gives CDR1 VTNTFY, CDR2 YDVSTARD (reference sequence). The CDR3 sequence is CATWDDRIYYKKLF. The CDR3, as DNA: TGTGCCACCTGGGACGATAGGATTTATTATAAGAAACTCTTT.

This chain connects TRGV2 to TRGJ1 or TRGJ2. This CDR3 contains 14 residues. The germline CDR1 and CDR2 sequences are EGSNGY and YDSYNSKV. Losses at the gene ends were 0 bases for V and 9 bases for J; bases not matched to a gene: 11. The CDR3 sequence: CATWDGPGTFKKLF. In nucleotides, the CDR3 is TGTGCCACCTGGGACGGGCCGGGGACCTTTAAGAAACTCTTT.

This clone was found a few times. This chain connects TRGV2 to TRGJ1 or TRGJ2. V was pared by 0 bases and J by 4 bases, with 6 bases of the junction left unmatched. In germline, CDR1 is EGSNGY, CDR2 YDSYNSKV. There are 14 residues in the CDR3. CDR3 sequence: CATWDGKPYYKKLF. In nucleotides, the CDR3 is TGTGCCACCTGGGACGGGAAGCCCTATTATAAGAAACTCTTT.

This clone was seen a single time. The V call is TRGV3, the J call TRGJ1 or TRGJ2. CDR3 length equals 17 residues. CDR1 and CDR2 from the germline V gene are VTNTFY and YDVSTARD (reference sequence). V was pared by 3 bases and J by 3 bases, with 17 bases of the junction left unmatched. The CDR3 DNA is TGTGCCACCTGGGACGAGGGTGACCCAGTGTTTTATTATAAGAAACTCTTT. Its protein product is CATWDEGDPVFYYKKLF.

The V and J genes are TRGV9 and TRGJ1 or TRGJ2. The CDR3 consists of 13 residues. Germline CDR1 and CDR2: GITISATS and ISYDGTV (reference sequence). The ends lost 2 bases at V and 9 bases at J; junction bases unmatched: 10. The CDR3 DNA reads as TGTGCCTTGTGGGAGGCAAATTTCCTTAAGAAACTCTTT. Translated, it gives CALWEANFLKKLF.

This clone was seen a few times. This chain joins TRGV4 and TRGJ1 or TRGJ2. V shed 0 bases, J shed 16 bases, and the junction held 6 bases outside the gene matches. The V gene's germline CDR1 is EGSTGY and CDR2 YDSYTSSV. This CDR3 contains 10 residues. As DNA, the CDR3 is TGTGCCACCTGGGATGGGCGCTTTCTCTTT. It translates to CATWDGRFLF.

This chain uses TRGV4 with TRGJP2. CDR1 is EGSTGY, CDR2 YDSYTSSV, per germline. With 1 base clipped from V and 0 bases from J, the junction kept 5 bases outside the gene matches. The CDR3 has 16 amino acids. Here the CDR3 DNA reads TGTGCCACCTGGGATGGCACTCATAGTAGTGATTGGATCAAGACGTTT. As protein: CATWDGTHSSDWIKTF.